These 14 T cell receptor beta chains originate from one sample sequenced in a study of T cells in Graves' hyperthyroidism and ophthalmopathy. The investigators amplified TCR beta CDR3 regions from RNA transcripts. RT-PCR in the first round (using the HTBI primer set) targeted the TCR CDR3. TCRdb re-called the multiplex PCR reads through MiXCR, storing one row per CDR3 protein. The sample has some 350,000 distinct CDR3 sequences, approximately 19% seen once. Specimen: blood. These TCRs come from a woman aged 18 to 35 with Graves' hyperthyroidism.

This clonotype was counted ten times or more. V and J are TRBV6-5 and TRBJ1-2; no clear D gene. The CDR3 has 15 amino acids. Trimming stripped 2 bases from V and 0 bases from J, with 10 bases between. Germline V gene lookup returns CDR1 MNHEY and CDR2 SVGAGI. CDR3 DNA: TGTGCCAGCAGTTACAGTCTCCGTCCTAACTATGGCTACACCTTC. Protein: CASSYSLRPNYGYTF.

Many counts were recorded for this clonotype. The chain combines TRBV6-5 with TRBJ2-5, with TRBD1 matching over 7 bases. V dropped 6 bases and J dropped 1; count of bases not matched to a gene: 2. CDR3 size: 13 residues. Per the germline V gene, CDR1 is MNHEY and CDR2 is SVGAGI. The CDR3 sequence is CASSGTVQETQYF. The CDR3 region has the DNA TGTGCCAGCAGCGGGACAGTCCAAGAGACCCAGTACTTC.

The chain employs TRBV18 and TRBJ1-2; D call uncertain. The CDR3 consists of 15 residues. CDR1 and CDR2 from the germline V gene are KGHSH and LQKENI. The V gene lost 0 bases and the J gene lost 3 bases, with 11 bases spanning the gap. For the CDR3, the DNA is TGTGCCAGCTCACCACCGAACGCCCTAGACTATGGCTACACCTTC. It is translated as CASSPPNALDYGYTF. Full variable domain (outside the CDR3, taken from reference TRBV18 and TRBJ1-2): NAGVMQNPRHLVRRRGQEARLRCSPMKGHSHVYWYRQLPEEGLKFMVYLQKENIIDESGMPKERFSAEFPKEGPSILRIQQVVRGDSAAYFCASSPPNALDYGYTFGSGTRLTVV.

The rearrangement uses TRBV30 and TRBJ1-1; D is perhaps TRBD1 (6 bases). From germline, CDR1 is GTSNPN and CDR2 SVGIG (reference sequence). V was clipped by 2 bases and J by 7 bases, with 11 bases between them. The CDR3 runs 12 residues. This CDR3 is CAWSKRTDEAFF. CDR3 DNA: TGTGCCTGGAGTAAACGGACAGATGAAGCTTTCTTT.

This clonotype was picked up many times. The V call is TRBV7-8, the J call TRBJ1-2, with 12 bases matching TRBD1. With 8 bases clipped from V and 3 bases from J, the junction kept 1 base outside the gene matches. There are 13 residues in the CDR3. Germline lookup yields CDR1 SGHVS and CDR2 FQNEAQ. The DNA of the CDR3 is TGTGCCAGCGGGACAGGGGGCTACTATGGCTACACCTTC. Encoded protein: CASGTGGYYGYTF.

DNA of the CDR3: TGTGCCAGCGCTACAGTCACTGAAGCTTTCTTT. Residues: CASATVTEAFF. This rearrangement joins TRBV19 to TRBJ1-1, with unresolved D. CDR1 is LNHDA, CDR2 SQIVND, per germline (reference sequence). V was clipped by 9 bases and J by 4 bases, with 9 bases between them. The CDR3 is 11 residues long.

Ten or more counts support this clonotype. J is TRBJ2-7 and V is TRBV7-2, with 8 bases aligning to TRBD2. CDR3 length: 14 amino acids. Per the germline V gene, CDR1 is SGHTA and CDR2 is FQGNSA. Unmatched junction bases numbered 4, after V lost 3 bases and J lost 3 bases. The DNA of the CDR3 is TGTGCCAGCAGCTTCGGGGGGGGGAGCTACGAGCAGTACTTC. It is translated as CASSFGGGSYEQYF.

The table lists this clonotype with many counts. This rearrangement joins TRBV2 to TRBJ1-1, with 11 bases fitting TRBD1. Per the germline V gene, CDR1 is SNHLY and CDR2 is FYNNEI. The CDR3 runs to 13 residues. The V gene end was trimmed by 4 bases and the J gene end by 5 bases; junction bases not matched to a gene: 0. DNA for the CDR3: TGTGCCAGCAGTGGGGACAGGGGGACTGAAGCTTTCTTT. Protein product: CASSGDRGTEAFF.

To note about this clonotype: With a much larger clone just one base away, this may be a read error. The final CDR3 position lacks the conserved phenylalanine or tryptophan, pointing to a likely read error. The chain is built from TRBV2 and TRBJ1-5; 8 bases line up with TRBD1. Germline assignment: CDR1 SNHLY and CDR2 FYNNEI. This CDR3 is 15 amino acids long. Written as DNA, the CDR3 is TGTGCCGGCAGGGGGCAGGGGGAGAGCAATCAGCCCCAGCATCTT. It encodes CAGRGQGESNQPQHL.

This clonotype was recorded many times. The V call is TRBV20-1, the J call TRBJ1-5; perhaps TRBD1 as D (6 bases). CDR3 length: 13 amino acids. In germline, CDR1 is DFQATT, CDR2 SNEGSKA (reference sequence). V dropped 6 bases and J dropped 0 bases, with 9 bases sitting between them. The CDR3 here is CSAGQYSNQPQHF. In DNA form, the CDR3 reads TGCAGTGCCGGACAGTATAGCAATCAGCCCCAGCATTTT.

This clonotype was seen at least ten times. The genes are TRBV11-2 and TRBJ2-7; D is unclear. Germline V gene data show CDR1 as SGHAT and CDR2 as FQNNGV. This CDR3 has 15 residues. Trimming cost V 6 bases and J 2 bases, with 17 bases left between them. The DNA of the CDR3 is TGTGCCAGCAGTCTGCGTGGGCCTGGAACCTACGAGCAGTACTTC. The encoded protein is CASSLRGPGTYEQYF. Full variable domain (rest looked up from reference TRBV11-2 and TRBJ2-7): EAGVAQSPRYKIIEKRQSVAFWCNPISGHATLYWYQQILGQGPKLLIQFQNNGVVDDSQLPKDRFSAERLKGVDSTLKIQPAKLEDSAVYLCASSLRGPGTYEQYFGPGTRLTVT.

This clonotype was counted only a few times. The chain combines TRBV4-1 with TRBJ1-6; D is perhaps TRBD1 (5 bases). CDR3 length equals 15 residues. Between the trimmed V and J ends, which lost 3 bases and 9 bases, there was a span of 15 bases. CDR1 is MGHRA and CDR2 is YSYEKL in the germline V gene. CDR3 sequence (DNA): TGCGCCAGCAGCCATAGACAGAGTTCAGCTTCACCCCTCCACTTT. Residues: CASSHRQSSASPLHF.

This clonotype was recorded many times. The chain links TRBV7-9 to TRBJ2-5; D is unclear. V lost 3 bases and J lost 0, with 2 bases in between. CDR3 length: 12 residues. Per the germline V gene, CDR1 is SEHNR and CDR2 is FQNEAQ (reference sequence). The CDR3 spells CASSLYQETQYF. CDR3 coding DNA: TGTGCCAGCAGCTTGTACCAAGAGACCCAGTACTTC.

The table lists this clonotype with many counts. The genes are TRBV6-4 and TRBJ2-3, with a possible D match to TRBD1 (6 bases). V was clipped by 4 bases and J by 1 base, with 12 bases between them. CDR3 size: 15 residues. The V gene's germline CDR1 is MRHNA and CDR2 SNTAGT. This CDR3 is CASSGGAGGTDTQYF. CDR3 nucleotide sequence: TGTGCCAGCAGTGGAGGGGCAGGGGGCACAGATACGCAGTATTTT.